This T cell receptor beta chain derives from a study of OX40 agonist ivuxolimab in advanced cancers. Some background on the complete study: Ivuxolimab, which targeted the costimulatory receptor OX40 (CD134), was an agonistic, fully human IgG2 monoclonal antibody. Prior anti-PD-1, anti-PD-L1 or anti-CTLA-4 therapy was permitted, and approximately 40% of dose-escalation patients had received checkpoint inhibitors. The point of sequencing TCRbeta in the periphery was to test whether ivuxolimab changed TCR sequence diversity and drove clonal T-cell expansion. Intravenous ivuxolimab was administered to patients every 2 weeks at six dose levels: 0.01, 0.1, 0.3, 1.5, 3 and 10 mg/kg. The monotherapy dose-escalation portion (N = 52 patients) of the phase I ivuxolimab trial is reported in the paper. The dose-escalation cohort was roughly 83% male with a mean age of roughly 62 years, ranging from roughly 23 to 90. Of the 50 to 55 patients in dose escalation, about 19 had hepatocellular carcinoma, some 15 had melanoma, 9 had renal cell carcinoma and 9 had head and neck cancer. Partial responses occurred in three dose-escalation patients, of whom one had hepatocellular carcinoma and two had cutaneous melanoma. The investigation overall reported the following: Antigen specificity was not determined for the clonally expanded peripheral T cells. At doses of 0.1 to 3.0 mg/kg, clonal expansion of both CD4+ and CD8+ blood T cells was observed from baseline to week 6. Low levels of normalized T-cell clonal expansion were also seen in some nonresponding patients. In the 0.1-3.0 mg/kg groups, partial responders had among the lowest normalized peripheral clonal expansion, particularly in CD8+ T cells. After ivuxolimab, CD8+ T cells had more expanded clones than CD4+ T cells on average.

For sequencing of the TCRbeta CDR3 region, genomic DNA was extracted from the sorted cells. TCRbeta CDR3 regions were sequenced using the immunoSEQ Assay. Here the immuneACCESS table is served through TCRdb, limited to in-frame sequences with V and J called. Missing clones are a known gap in these copies; in checked studies unresolved V genes cover under half, and the rest lacks a known reason. The sample data list around 78,000 clones, and 75% to 90% of these were observed just once. The top ten constitute under 1% of the sample. Patients with autoimmune disease history or receiving systemic immunosuppression were excluded from the trial. In every dose cohort, peripheral blood was drawn for TCR sequencing at baseline, cycle 4 day 1, and cycle 7 day 1. Samples were obtained from an open-label, multicenter, first-in-human phase I dose-escalation trial of ivuxolimab. Adults with locally advanced or metastatic melanoma, renal cell carcinoma, hepatocellular carcinoma or head and neck squamous cell carcinoma were enrolled in the trial. Before TCR sequencing, CD4+ T cells and CD8+ T cells were sorted from peripheral blood as separate populations.

In the case of this clone: The clone's antigen remains unknown. Nothing much larger sits one base from this clone, and base qualities are not available.

This sequence was found in an adult with an advanced solid tumor such as melanoma, head and neck, liver or kidney cancer. Sample: CD4+ or CD8+ T cells sorted from blood, taken in a trial of the OX40 agonist ivuxolimab.

CDR3 region: CASTSPSSGPLDIEQFF. The nucleotides read TGCGCCAGCACCTCCCCGTCTAGCGGCCCCCTCGACATTGAGCAGTTCTTC. The sequence joins TRBV10-2 to TRBJ2-1; 7 of the junction bases match TRBD2. The CDR3 runs 17 residues from the cysteine to the phenylalanine. Kept here is only the CDR3 DNA, which spans 51 bases and is read in frame from base 1. The germline V gene sets CDR1 to WSHSY and CDR2 to SAAADI. V and J are trimmed by 7 bases and 9 bases, and the gene matches miss 21 bases of the junction.